This TCR beta chain was profiled in a study of T-cell reconstitution after alpha-beta-depleted transplantation in children. Germline values: CDR1 SGHTA, CDR2 FQGNSA. Trimming at V came to 6 bases and at J to 5 bases, leaving 9 bases not matched to a gene. This CDR3 has 15 amino acids. As regards this clonotype: Its antigen is still unknown.

Whole-study findings and limits: Several hundred expanded graft clones reportedly supplied alpha-beta T cells about two months after transplant. Surviving recipient cells, namely T cells and thymic progenitors, were the source of high day-60 TCRbeta diversity in some patients. T-cell counts and diversity at one year following transplant were attributed mainly to newly produced T cells.

Library preparation (for TCRbeta) was performed with unique molecular identifiers. TCRdb used MiXCR to reprocess the PCR reads, holding one entry per CDR3 protein. The profile shows 670,000 or so distinct CDR3 sequences, roughly 14% of them singletons. Material: PBMCs, obtained before TCRalphabeta/CD19-depleted stem cell transplant. The chain has TRBV7-2 and TRBJ2-5; 10 bases fit TRBD2. This sequence was found in a girl aged 2-15 years with congenital amegakaryocytic thrombocytopenia, due to receive a stem cell transplant. The CDR3 DNA sequence: TGTGCCAGCAGGCCGGGACTAGCGAAGAGGGAGACCCAGTACTTC. Translating it yields CASRPGLAKRETQYF.